This T cell receptor beta chain was identified during a study of cytomegalovirus exposure and HLA in healthy donors. Primers included in the PCR were 60 Vbeta and 13 Jbeta primers. Original methodology: Counted up in a later analysis, unique TCR beta chains came to about 80 million, with around 9.9 million shared. The repertoire was sequenced with immunoSEQ multiplex PCR; TCRdb's copy has only in-frame clones and lacks some. That table furnishes V, J and clone size, whereas the DNA furnished D and trimming. The table lists roughly 200,000 clones, over 75% of them singletons. In germline, CDR1 is MNHEY, CDR2 SVGAGI. The CDR3 is made up of 15 amino acids. The V end was cut by 6 bases, the J end by 1 base, with 16 bases between. Regarding the study as a whole: The records held CMV serostatus as the only immune exposure information.

This clone showed up just a few times. Its target is unknown. The V call is TRBV6-5, the J call TRBJ2-7, with D perhaps matching TRBD1 (6 bases). The specimen was PBMCs. The TCR originated in a woman aged 25-40 years in good health and CMV-seronegative. This CDR3 reads CASSLTTGSSYEQYF. The CDR3, as DNA: TGTGCCAGCAGCCTTACGACAGGATCATCCTACGAGCAGTACTTC.